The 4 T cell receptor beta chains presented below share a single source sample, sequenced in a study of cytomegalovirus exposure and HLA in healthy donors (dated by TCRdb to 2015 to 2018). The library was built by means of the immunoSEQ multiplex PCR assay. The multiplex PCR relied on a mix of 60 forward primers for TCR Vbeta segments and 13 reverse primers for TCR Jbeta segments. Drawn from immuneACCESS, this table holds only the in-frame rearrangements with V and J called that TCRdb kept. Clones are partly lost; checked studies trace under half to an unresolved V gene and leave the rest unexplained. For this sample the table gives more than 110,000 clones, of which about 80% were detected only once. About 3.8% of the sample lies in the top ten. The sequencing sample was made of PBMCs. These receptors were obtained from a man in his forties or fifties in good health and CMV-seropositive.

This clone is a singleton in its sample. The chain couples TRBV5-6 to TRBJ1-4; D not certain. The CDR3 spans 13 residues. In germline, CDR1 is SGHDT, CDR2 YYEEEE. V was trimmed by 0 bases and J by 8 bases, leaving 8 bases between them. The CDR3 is CASSLAAEEKLFF. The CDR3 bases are TGTGCCAGCAGCTTGGCCGCTGAGGAAAAACTGTTTTTT.

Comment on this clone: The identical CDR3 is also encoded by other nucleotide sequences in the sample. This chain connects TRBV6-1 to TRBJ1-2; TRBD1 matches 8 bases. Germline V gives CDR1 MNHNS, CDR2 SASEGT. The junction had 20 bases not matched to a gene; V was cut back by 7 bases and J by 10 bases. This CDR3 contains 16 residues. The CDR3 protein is CASTEAGGRGRYYYTF. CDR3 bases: TGTGCCAGCACCGAAGCGGGGGGCAGGGGGCGTTATTACTACACCTTC.

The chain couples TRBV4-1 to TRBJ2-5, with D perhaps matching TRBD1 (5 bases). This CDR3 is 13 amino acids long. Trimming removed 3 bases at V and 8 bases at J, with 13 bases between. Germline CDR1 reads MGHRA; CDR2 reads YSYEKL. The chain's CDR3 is CASSQYSRVTQYF. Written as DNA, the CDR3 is TGCGCCAGCAGCCAGTATTCCAGGGTAACCCAGTACTTC.

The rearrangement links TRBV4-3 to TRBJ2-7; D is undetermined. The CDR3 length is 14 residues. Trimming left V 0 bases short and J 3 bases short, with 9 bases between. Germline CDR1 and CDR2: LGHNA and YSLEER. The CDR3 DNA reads TGCGCCAGCAGCCAAGAGCACGCGAGCTACGAGCAGTACTTC. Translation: CASSQEHASYEQYF.